These 13 T cell receptor beta chains share one sample of origin, sequenced in a study of technical replicates of blood from several donors. Profiling relied on immunoSEQ multiplex PCR, and the TCRdb table lists in-frame clones only, not all of them. The sample lists around 69,000 clones, approximately 83% seen once, with 4.5% to 5.5% in the top ten. Material: PBMCs. The receptors derive from a human donor in good health. Some clones in this sample may be carry-over from other donors' samples.

This sequence joins TRBV19 and TRBJ1-1; the D gene is possibly TRBD1 (6 bases). Germline CDR1 LNHDA, CDR2 SQIVND (reference sequence). Between the trimmed V and J ends, which lost 6 bases and 2 bases, there was a span of 16 bases. The CDR3 runs to 15 residues. The CDR3 here is CASSIIDRINTEAFF. The CDR3 region has the DNA TGTGCCAGTAGCATTATCGACAGGATCAACACTGAAGCTTTCTTT.

The rearrangement links TRBV6-6 to TRBJ2-5; 7 bases map to TRBD2. V shed 6 bases, J shed 3 bases, and the junction held 10 bases outside the gene matches. Germline assignment: CDR1 MNHNY and CDR2 SVGAGI (reference sequence). The CDR3 runs 15 residues. The CDR3 DNA is TGTGCCAGCAGCTTCGCTTGGGCGGGAGAAGAGACCCAGTACTTC. As protein: CASSFAWAGEETQYF.

This clone was picked up one time. The V and J genes are TRBV21-1 and TRBJ2-7; whether TRBD1, the table's D call, matches the DNA was not checked. TRBV21-1 is labeled a pseudogene. The CDR3 extends over 15 amino acids. The CDR3 loop is CASRSGQGAPYEQYF. In DNA, the CDR3 is TGTGCCAGCAGGAGTGGACAGGGGGCCCCCTACGAGCAGTACTTC.

The J gene is TRBJ2-5, the V gene TRBV5-8; 7 bases agree with TRBD2. Germline CDR1 is SGHTS and CDR2 is YDEGEE. V was pared by 1 base and J by 5 bases, with 2 bases of the junction left unmatched. The CDR3 runs 13 residues. CDR3 loop: CASSLHSGETQYF. The CDR3 bases are TGTGCCAGCAGCTTGCATAGCGGGGAGACCCAGTACTTC.

The chain is built from TRBV6-5 and TRBJ2-3, with a weak D call TRBD2 (6 bases). The CDR3 is 14 amino acids. Looked up from germline, CDR1 is MNHEY and CDR2 is SVGAGI. The V end was cut by 6 bases, the J end by 2 bases, with 12 bases between. This chain's CDR3 is CASRLAELTDTQYF. Here the CDR3 DNA reads TGTGCCAGCAGATTAGCGGAGCTCACAGATACGCAGTATTTT.

CDR3 protein: CASSKEQGAAGANVLTF. The CDR3 DNA reads as TGTGCCAGCAGCAAAGAACAGGGGGCGGCTGGGGCCAACGTCCTGACTTTC. The V call is TRBV21-1, the J call TRBJ2-6; the table's D call, TRBD1, has no DNA check behind it. TRBV21-1 is a recognized pseudogene. This CDR3 has 17 residues.

This chain links TRBV6-4 with TRBJ2-1, with 8 bases that match TRBD2. Losses at the gene ends were 0 bases for V and 9 bases for J; bases not matched to a gene: 7. The CDR3 runs 15 residues. Per the germline V gene, CDR1 is MRHNA and CDR2 is SNTAGT. The CDR3 DNA is TGTGCCAGCAGTGACTCTGCCGGGGGGGGCCGTGAGCAGTTCTTC. This codes for CASSDSAGGGREQFF.

The table lists this clone with a count of one. The chain is built from TRBV4-2 and TRBJ2-2, with TRBD2 matching over 10 bases. This CDR3 has 17 residues. V shed 4 bases, J shed 5 bases, and the junction held 10 bases outside the gene matches. From germline, CDR1 is LGHNA and CDR2 YNFKEQ. CDR3 sequence reads: CASSPEVVAGGTGELFF. As DNA, the CDR3 is TGTGCCAGCAGCCCAGAGGTGGTAGCGGGAGGAACCGGGGAGCTGTTTTTT.

The chain combines TRBV7-9 with TRBJ2-2; D may be TRBD1 (6 bases). Germline CDR1 is SEHNR and CDR2 is FQNEAQ (reference sequence). The V end lost 5 bases, the J end lost 1 base, and 11 bases lay between the germline ends. This CDR3 has 15 residues. The CDR3 region is CASSHRDKNTGELFF. CDR3 in DNA: TGTGCCAGCAGCCACCGGGACAAGAACACCGGGGAGCTGTTTTTT.

V is TRBV6-6 and J is TRBJ2-7, with D tentatively TRBD2 (6 bases). The V end lost 8 bases, the J end lost 2 bases, and 10 bases lay between the germline ends. The CDR3 is 12 residues long. Germline values: CDR1 MNHNY, CDR2 SVGAGI (reference sequence). Here the CDR3 DNA reads TGTGCCAGCGCCCCGGGGGCCTACGAGCAGTACTTC. Protein sequence: CASAPGAYEQYF.

The chain couples TRBV5-6 to TRBJ1-2, with D maybe TRBD1 (5 bases). CDR3 length: 11 amino acids. CDR1 is SGHDT and CDR2 is YYEEEE in the germline V gene. V shed 4 bases and J shed 7 bases, with 8 bases lying between them. Here the CDR3 DNA reads TGTGCCAGCAGCCGACAGCGTGGCTACACCTTC. It translates to CASSRQRGYTF. Full variable domain (missing parts from reference TRBV5-6 and TRBJ1-2): DAGVTQSPTHLIKTRGQQVTLRCSPKSGHDTVSWYQQALGQGPQFIFQYYEEEERQRGNFPDRFSGHQFPNYSSELNVNALLLGDSALYLCASSRQRGYTFGSGTRLTVV.

The chain is built from TRBV18 and TRBJ2-5, with 7 bases fitting TRBD1. V dropped 8 bases and J dropped 3; count of bases not matched to a gene: 3. The CDR3 extends over 12 amino acids. Germline V CDR1 and CDR2: KGHSH, LQKENI. The CDR3 here is CASHGQEETQYF. The CDR3 nucleotides read TGTGCCAGCCACGGACAGGAAGAGACCCAGTACTTC.

The rearrangement joins TRBV9 to TRBJ2-3, with TRBD2 identical over 10 bases. The CDR3 sequence is 15 residues long. Germline CDR1 reads SGDLS; CDR2 reads YYNGEE. V lost 4 bases and J lost 4; bases outside the gene matches: 6. The CDR3 coding sequence is TGTGCCAGCAGCTTAGCCGGGACTAGCGCAGATACGCAGTATTTT. Amino acid sequence: CASSLAGTSADTQYF. The whole variable domain, remainder taken from reference TRBV9 and TRBJ2-3, is DSGVTQTPKHLITATGQRVTLRCSPRSGDLSVYWYQQSLDQGLQFLIQYYNGEERAKGNILERFSAQQFPDLHSELNLSSLELGDSALYFCASSLAGTSADTQYFGPGTRLTVL.